This TCR beta chain was retrieved from a study of blood T cell repertoires in COVID-19. The overall study: Specimens from acute and convalescent COVID-19 originated in the United States, Italy and Spain. The analysed material was cDNA or gDNA that came from T cells, B-cell-depleted T cells, or PBMCs.

The ends lost 7 bases at V and 7 bases at J; junction bases unmatched: 9. CDR3 length equals 13 residues. Per the germline V gene, CDR1 is SNHLY and CDR2 is FYNNEI. Original handling: Estimated nucleated cell counts came from reference gene primer amplification. Libraries were prepared by immunoSEQ multiplex PCR; TCRdb keeps only in-frame clonotypes and omits some of them. V, J and clone size are taken as reported in that table, and D and trimming were inferred from the DNA itself. The table records about 160,000 clones, more than 65% of them present only once. The rearrangement links TRBV2 to TRBJ2-7, with TRBD1 identical over 8 bases. This clonotype was sampled from a woman over 75 with active or convalescent COVID-19. Sequenced material: peripheral blood. This chain's CDR3 is CASTMDRDFEQYF. CDR3 in DNA: TGTGCCAGCACCATGGACAGGGATTTTGAGCAGTACTTC. Full variable domain (remainder filled in from reference TRBV2 and TRBJ2-7): EPEVTQTPSHQVTQMGQEVILRCVPISNHLYFYWYRQILGQKVEFLVSFYNNEISEKSEIFDDQFSVERPDGSNFTLKIRSTKLEDSAMYFCASTMDRDFEQYFGPGTRLTVT.